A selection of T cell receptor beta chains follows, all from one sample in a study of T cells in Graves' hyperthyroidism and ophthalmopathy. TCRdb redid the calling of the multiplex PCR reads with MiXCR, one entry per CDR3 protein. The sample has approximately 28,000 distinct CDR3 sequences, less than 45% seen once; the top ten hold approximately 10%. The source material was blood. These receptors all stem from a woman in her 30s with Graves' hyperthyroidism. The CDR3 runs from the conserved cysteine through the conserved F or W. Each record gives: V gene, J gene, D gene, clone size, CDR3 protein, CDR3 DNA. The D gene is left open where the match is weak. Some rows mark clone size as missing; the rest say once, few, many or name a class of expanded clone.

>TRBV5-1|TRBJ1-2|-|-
CASSSTYDRRTSGYTF
TGCGCCAGCAGCTCCACTTACGACAGACGGACCTCTGGCTACACCTTC
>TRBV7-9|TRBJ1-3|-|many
CASSSRASSGNTIYF
TGTGCCAGCAGCTCTAGGGCGAGCTCTGGAAACACCATATATTTT
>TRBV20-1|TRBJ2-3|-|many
CSARVWGAGADTQYF
TGCAGTGCTAGAGTGTGGGGTGCAGGTGCAGATACGCAGTATTTT
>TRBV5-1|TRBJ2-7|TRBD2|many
CASSLGLAGDEQYF
TGCGCCAGCAGCTTGGGACTAGCGGGAGACGAGCAGTACTTC
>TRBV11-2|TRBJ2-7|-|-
CASSLYVDYEQYF
TGTGCCAGCAGCTTATACGTAGACTACGAGCAGTACTTC
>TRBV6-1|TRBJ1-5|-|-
CASSTSGLANQPQHF
TGTGCCAGCAGCACCTCGGGGCTAGCAAATCAGCCCCAGCATTTT
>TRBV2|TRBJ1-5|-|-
CASSDYRNQPQHF
TGTGCCAGCAGTGACTACCGCAATCAGCCCCAGCATTTT
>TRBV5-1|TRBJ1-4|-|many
CASSLEQGGREKLFF
TGCGCCAGCAGCTTGGAACAGGGCGGTCGTGAAAAACTGTTTTTT
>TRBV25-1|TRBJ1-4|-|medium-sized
CASSEYYGRGGEKLFF
TGTGCCAGCAGTGAATATTACGGCAGGGGTGGCGAAAAACTGTTTTTT
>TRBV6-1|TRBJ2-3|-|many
CASSEVSRDTQYF
TGTGCCAGCAGTGAAGTTTCGAGAGATACGCAGTATTTT
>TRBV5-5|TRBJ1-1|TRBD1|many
CASSRAGGYTEAFF
TGTGCCAGCAGTCGGGCAGGGGGATACACTGAAGCTTTCTTT